This T cell receptor beta chain was captured by sequencing in a study of Graves' ophthalmopathy and Graves' hyperthyroidism. CDR3 size: 14 residues. Looked up from germline, CDR1 is SQVTM and CDR2 is ANQGSEA. J gave up 4 bases and V 7 bases, and 9 bases lay outside the gene matches. Researchers took RNA transcripts and amplified TCR beta CDR3 regions from them. First-round RT-PCR relied on HTBI primers, and a second-round multiplex PCR came next. Via MiXCR, TCRdb re-called the multiplex PCR reads, giving one row per CDR3 protein. The data show about 700,000 distinct CDR3 sequences, 40% seen once. Sample: peripheral blood. The TCR sequence derives from an adult man with Graves' ophthalmopathy. The V call is TRBV29-1, the J call TRBJ1-4; TRBD1 matches at 7 bases. The CDR3 bases are TGCAGCGCGACACAGGGGACCGATAATGAAAAACTGTTTTTT. Translation: CSATQGTDNEKLFF.